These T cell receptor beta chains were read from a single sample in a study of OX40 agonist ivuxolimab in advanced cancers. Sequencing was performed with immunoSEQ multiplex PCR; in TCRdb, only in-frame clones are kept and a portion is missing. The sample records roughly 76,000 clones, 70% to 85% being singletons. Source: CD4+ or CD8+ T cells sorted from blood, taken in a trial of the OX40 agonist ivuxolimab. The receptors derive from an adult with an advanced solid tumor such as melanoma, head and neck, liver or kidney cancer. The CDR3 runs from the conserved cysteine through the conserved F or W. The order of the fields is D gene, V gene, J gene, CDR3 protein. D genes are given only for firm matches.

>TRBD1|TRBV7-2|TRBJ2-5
CASSSTQGQETQYF
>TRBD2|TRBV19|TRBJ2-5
CASSSWTSVETQYF
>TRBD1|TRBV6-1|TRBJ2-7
CASKGTGDSYEQYF
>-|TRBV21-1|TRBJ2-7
CASSKGPYEQYF
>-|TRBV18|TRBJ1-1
CASSPMGSTRWRNTEAFF
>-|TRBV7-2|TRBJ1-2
CASSFGAVTNYGYTF
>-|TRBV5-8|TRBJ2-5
CASSPGAGSGETQYF
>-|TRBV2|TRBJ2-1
CAGHGGSYNEQFF
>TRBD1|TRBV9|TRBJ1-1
CASSDKDRTAFF
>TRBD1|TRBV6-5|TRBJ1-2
CASRATGNYGYTF
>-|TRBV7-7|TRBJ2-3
CASSPGGTDTQYF
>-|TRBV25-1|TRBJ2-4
CASSEQTNPSKNIQYF
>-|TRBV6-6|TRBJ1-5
CASSYQGTQPQHF
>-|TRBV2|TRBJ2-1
CASSALAYNEQFF
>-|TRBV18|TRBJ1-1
CASSPLGRDTEAFF
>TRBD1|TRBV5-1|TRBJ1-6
CASSLRTGSNSPLHF
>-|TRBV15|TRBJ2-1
CATSRDRGSNEQFF
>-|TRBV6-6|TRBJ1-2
CASTPRGGFRGYGYTF
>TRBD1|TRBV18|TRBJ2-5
CASSLDRGETQYF
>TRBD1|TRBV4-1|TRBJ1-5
CASSQGPGQGANQPQHF
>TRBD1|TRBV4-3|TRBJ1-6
CASSQEGQRTNSPLHF
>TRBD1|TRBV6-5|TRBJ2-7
CASGSAGGNEQYF
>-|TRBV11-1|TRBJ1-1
CASALRGGGAGRTEAFF
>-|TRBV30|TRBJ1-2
CAWVPGPKPLYGYTF
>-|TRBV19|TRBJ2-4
CASSFSGARGDIQYF
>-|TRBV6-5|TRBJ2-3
CASRGDTQYF
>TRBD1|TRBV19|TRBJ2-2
CASRPHGTDTGELFF
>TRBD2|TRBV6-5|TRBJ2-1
CASSYYLAGGNNEQFF
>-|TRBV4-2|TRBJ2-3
CASSPSRGEGDTQYF
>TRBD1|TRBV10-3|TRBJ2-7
CAISASTGQRSSYEQYF
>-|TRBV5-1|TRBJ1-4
CASSLVGSSNEKLFF
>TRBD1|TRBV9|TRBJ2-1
CASAGQGDSYNEQFF
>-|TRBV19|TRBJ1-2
CASSVSGLNDGYTF
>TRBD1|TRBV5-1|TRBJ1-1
CASSSTNRGAEAFF
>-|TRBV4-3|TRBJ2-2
CASSLVANTGELFF
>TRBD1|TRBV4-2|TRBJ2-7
CASSQVKGAAYEQYF
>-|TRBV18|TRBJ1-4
CASSPANEKLFF
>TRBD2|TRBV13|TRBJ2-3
CASSYRTSGGVNRDTQYF
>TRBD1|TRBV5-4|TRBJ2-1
CASSLGTESHEQFF
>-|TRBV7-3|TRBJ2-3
CASSSFGADTQYF
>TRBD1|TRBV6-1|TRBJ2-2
CASSEITGVSGELFF
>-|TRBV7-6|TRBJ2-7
CASSLGWVNEQYF
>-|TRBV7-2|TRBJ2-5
CASSLGGVIRETQYF
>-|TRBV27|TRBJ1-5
CASSWTGNQPQHF
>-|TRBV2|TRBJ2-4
CASGRTGTLGGIQYF
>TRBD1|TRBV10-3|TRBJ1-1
CAISGTGRTEAFF
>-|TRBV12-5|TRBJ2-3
CASGLGASTDTQYF
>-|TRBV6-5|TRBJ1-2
CASSYDGEYGYTF
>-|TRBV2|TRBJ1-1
CASSDPGRAEAFF
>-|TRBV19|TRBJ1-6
CASSPFGGTSSPLHF
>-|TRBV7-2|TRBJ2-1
CASSEENLGRFLTYNEQFF